Below, one TCR beta chain is given with its context. Only in-frame clones appear in the TCRdb table, and some are missing; sequencing was by immunoSEQ multiplex PCR. The sample has tens of thousands of clones, about 90% seen once; the top ten hold approximately 0.4%. These data originate in a study of technical replicates of blood from a handful of donors. V was trimmed by 7 bases and J by 7 bases, leaving 11 bases between them. This CDR3 comprises 11 residues. From germline, CDR1 is SGDLS and CDR2 YYNGEE. The receptor was derived from a human donor in good health. Input material: T cells isolated from PBMCs. The V gene is TRBV9, the J gene TRBJ2-5; D not resolved. CDR3 loop: CASGQPGTQYF. The CDR3 DNA follows: TGTGCCAGCGGGCAGCCTGGGACCCAGTACTTC.